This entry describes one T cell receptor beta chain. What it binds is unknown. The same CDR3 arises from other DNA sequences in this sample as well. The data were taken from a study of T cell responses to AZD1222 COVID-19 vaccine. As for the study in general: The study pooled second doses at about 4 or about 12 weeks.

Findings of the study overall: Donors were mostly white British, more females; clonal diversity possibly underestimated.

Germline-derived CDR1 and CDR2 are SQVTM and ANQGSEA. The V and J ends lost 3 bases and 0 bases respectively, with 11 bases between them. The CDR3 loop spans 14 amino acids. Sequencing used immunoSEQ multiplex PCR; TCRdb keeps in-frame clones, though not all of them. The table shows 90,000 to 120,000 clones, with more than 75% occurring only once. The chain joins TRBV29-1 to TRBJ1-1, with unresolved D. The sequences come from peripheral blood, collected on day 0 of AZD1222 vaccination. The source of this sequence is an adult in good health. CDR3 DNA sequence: TGCAGCGTTGATATGGGTGCCATGAACACTGAAGCTTTCTTT. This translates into CSVDMGAMNTEAFF.